This T cell receptor beta chain originates from a study of blood T cell repertoires in COVID-19. At the level of the study: Collection of acute and convalescent COVID-19 samples took place in the United States, Italy and Spain. Sources were T cells, B-cell-depleted T cells, or PBMCs; the material itself was cDNA or gDNA.

The authors' processing: Amplification of reference gene primers was used by the study to estimate nucleated cell counts. Using immunoSEQ multiplex PCR, the repertoire was profiled, and TCRdb retains in-frame clones only, with some absent. From that table come the V and J calls and clone size; the DNA was used to work out D and trimming. Counted here are hundreds of thousands of clones, 83% occurring once; the ten biggest clones make up around 8.7%. This clone was observed a few times. The sequencing input was peripheral blood. The receptor comes from a woman in her forties or fifties with acute or convalescent COVID-19.

The CDR3 bases are TGTGCCAGCAGTTACTCGAGTGGGAGGGGAGAGCAGTACTTC. Its translation: CASSYSSGRGEQYF. The J gene is TRBJ2-7, the V gene TRBV6-5; 7 bases agree with TRBD2. The V segment lost 0 bases and the J segment 7 bases; nucleotides outside the gene matches: 6. The CDR3 spans 14 residues. The V gene's germline CDR1 is MNHEY and CDR2 SVGAGI.